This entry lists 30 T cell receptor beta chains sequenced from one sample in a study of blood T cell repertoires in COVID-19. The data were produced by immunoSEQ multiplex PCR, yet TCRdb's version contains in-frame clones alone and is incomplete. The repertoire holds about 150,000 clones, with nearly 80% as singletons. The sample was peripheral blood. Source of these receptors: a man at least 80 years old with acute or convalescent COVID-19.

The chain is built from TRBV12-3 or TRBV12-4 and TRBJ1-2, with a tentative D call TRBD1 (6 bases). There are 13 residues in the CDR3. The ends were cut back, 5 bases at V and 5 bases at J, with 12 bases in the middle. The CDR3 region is CASSPGQRYGYTF. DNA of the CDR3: TGTGCCAGCAGTCCGGGACAACGATATGGCTACACCTTC.

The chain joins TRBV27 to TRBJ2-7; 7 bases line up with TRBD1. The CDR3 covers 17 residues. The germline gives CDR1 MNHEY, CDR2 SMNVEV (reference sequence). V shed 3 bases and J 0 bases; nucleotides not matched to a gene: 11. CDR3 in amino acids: CASSFRLGGGSSYEQYF. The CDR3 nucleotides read TGTGCCAGCAGTTTCCGCTTAGGGGGCGGTAGCTCCTACGAGCAGTACTTC.

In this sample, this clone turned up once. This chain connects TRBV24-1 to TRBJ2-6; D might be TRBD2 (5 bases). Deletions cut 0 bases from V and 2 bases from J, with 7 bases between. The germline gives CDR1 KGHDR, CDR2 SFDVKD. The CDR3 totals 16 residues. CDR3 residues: CATSDLRGAGANVLTF. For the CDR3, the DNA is TGTGCCACCAGTGATTTGCGGGGAGCTGGGGCCAACGTCCTGACTTTC.

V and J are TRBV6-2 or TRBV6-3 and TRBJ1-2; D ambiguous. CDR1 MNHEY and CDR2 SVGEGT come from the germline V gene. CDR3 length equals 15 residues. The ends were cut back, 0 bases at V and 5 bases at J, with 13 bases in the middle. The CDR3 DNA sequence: TGTGCCAGCAGTTACTCAGCAGACCCTAGGTATGGCTACACCTTC. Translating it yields CASSYSADPRYGYTF.

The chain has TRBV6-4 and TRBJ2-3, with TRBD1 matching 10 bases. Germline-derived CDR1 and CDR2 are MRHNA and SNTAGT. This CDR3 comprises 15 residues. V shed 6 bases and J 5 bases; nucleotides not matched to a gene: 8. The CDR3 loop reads CASSIHGTGEDTQYF. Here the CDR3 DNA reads TGTGCCAGCAGCATACACGGGACAGGGGAAGATACGCAGTATTTT.

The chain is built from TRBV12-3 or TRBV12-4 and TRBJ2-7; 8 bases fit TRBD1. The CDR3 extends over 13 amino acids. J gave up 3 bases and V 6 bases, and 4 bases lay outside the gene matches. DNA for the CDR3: TGTGCCAGCAGGCCCGGACAGGGCTACGAGCAGTACTTC. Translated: CASRPGQGYEQYF.

The CDR3 DNA reads as TGTGCCAGCAGCCAAGATTTCGGCGGAATGAACACTGAAGCTTTCTTT. As protein: CASSQDFGGMNTEAFF. This chain joins TRBV4-2 and TRBJ1-1; D not certain. The CDR3 is 16 residues long. The V and J ends lost 0 bases and 0 bases respectively, with 11 bases between them. Per germline, CDR1 LGHNA and CDR2 YNFKEQ.

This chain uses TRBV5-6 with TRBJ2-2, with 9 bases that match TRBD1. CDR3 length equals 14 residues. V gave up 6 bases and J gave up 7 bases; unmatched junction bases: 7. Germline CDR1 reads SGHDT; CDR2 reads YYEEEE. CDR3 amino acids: CASIYRGRHGELFF. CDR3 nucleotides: TGTGCCAGCATTTACAGGGGGCGCCACGGGGAGCTGTTTTTT.

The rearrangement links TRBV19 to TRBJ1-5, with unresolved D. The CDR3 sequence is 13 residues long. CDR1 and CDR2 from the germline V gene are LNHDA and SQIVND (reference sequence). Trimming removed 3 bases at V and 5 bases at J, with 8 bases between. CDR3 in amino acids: CASSMSLYQPQHF. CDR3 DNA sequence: TGTGCCAGTAGTATGAGTCTTTATCAGCCCCAGCATTTT.

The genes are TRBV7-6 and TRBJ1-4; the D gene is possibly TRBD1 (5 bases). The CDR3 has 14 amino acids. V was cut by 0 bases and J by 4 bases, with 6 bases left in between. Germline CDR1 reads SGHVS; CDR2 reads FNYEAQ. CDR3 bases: TGTGCCAGCAGCTTAGCGGGGGGTAATGAAAAACTGTTTTTT. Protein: CASSLAGGNEKLFF.

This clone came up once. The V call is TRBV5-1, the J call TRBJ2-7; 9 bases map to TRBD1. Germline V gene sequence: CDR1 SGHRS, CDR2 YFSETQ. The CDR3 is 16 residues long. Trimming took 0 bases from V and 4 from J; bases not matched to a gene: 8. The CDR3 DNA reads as TGCGCCAGCAGCTTGGTTCGGGGGACAGGGTGGTACGAGCAGTACTTC. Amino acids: CASSLVRGTGWYEQYF.

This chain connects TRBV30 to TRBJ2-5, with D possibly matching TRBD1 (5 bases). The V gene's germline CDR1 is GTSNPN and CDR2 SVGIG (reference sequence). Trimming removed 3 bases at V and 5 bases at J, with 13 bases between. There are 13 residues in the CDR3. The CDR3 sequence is CAWSPGMVETQYF. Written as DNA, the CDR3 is TGTGCCTGGAGCCCAGGGATGGTGGAGACCCAGTACTTC.

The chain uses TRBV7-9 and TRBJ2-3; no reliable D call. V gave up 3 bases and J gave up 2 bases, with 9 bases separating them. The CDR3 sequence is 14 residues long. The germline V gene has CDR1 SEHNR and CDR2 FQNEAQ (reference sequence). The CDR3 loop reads CASSFPPNTDTQYF. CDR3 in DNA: TGTGCCAGCAGCTTTCCTCCTAACACAGATACGCAGTATTTT.

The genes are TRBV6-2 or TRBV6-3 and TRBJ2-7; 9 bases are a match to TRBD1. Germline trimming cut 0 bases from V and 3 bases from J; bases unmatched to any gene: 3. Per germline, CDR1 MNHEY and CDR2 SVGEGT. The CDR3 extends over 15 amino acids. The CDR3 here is CASSYSRDRVYEQYF. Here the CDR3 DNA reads TGTGCCAGCAGTTACTCGCGGGACAGGGTCTACGAGCAGTACTTC.

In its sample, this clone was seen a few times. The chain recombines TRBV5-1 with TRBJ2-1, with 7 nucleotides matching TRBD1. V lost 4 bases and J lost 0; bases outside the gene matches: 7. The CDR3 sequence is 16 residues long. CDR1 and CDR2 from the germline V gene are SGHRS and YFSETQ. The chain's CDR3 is CASSPGTASSYNEQFF. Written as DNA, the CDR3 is TGCGCCAGCAGCCCGGGGACAGCCAGCTCCTACAATGAGCAGTTCTTC.

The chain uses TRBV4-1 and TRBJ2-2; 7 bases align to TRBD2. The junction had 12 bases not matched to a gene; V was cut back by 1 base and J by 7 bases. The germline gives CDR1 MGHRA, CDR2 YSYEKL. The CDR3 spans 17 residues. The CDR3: CASSQVIPGLGGGELFF. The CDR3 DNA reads TGCGCCAGCAGCCAAGTTATACCAGGACTAGGTGGCGGGGAGCTGTTTTTT.

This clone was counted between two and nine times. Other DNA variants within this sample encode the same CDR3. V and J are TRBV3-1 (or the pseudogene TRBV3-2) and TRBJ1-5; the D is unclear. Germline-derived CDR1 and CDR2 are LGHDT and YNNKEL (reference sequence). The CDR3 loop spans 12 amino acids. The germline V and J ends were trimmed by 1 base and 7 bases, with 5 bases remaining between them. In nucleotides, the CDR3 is TGTGCCAGCAGCCAAGGAGAACAGCCCCAGCATTTT. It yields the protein CASSQGEQPQHF.

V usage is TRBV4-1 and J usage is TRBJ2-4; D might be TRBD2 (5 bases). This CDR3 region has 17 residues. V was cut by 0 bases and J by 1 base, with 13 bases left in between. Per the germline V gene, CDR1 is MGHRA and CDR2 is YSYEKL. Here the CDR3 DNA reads TGCGCCAGCAGCCAAGATCCCGGGGAAGAGGCCAAAAACATTCAGTACTTC. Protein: CASSQDPGEEAKNIQYF.

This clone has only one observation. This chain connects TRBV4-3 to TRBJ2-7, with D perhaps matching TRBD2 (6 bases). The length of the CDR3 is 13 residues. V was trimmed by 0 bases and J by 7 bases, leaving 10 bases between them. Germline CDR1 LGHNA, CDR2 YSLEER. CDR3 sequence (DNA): TGCGCCAGCAGCCAAGAGGAGGGGAGGGAGCAGTACTTC. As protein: CASSQEEGREQYF.

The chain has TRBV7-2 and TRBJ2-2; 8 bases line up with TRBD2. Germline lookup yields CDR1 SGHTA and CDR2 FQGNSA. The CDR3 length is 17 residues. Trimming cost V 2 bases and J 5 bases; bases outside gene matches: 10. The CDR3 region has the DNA TGTGCCAGCAGCTTACGTGGAGCGGGGGCGGGGACCGGGGAGCTGTTTTTT. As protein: CASSLRGAGAGTGELFF.

The CDR3 DNA reads as TGTGCCAGCAGCCAAACGGGCTACGAGCAGTACGTC. Encoded protein: CASSQTGYEQYV. This chain joins TRBV3-1 (or the pseudogene TRBV3-2) and TRBJ2-7; D not certain. The CDR3 is 12 residues long. The ends were cut back, 2 bases at V and 3 bases at J, with 5 bases in the middle. Looked up from germline, CDR1 is LGHDT and CDR2 is YNNKEL (reference sequence).

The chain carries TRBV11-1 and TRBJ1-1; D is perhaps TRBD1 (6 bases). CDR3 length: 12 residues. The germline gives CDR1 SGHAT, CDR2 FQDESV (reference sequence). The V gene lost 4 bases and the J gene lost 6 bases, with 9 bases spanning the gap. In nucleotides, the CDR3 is TGTGCCAGCAGCTCCCACAGGGCTGAAGCTTTCTTT. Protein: CASSSHRAEAFF. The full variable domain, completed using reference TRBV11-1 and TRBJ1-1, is EAEVAQSPRYKITEKSQAVAFWCDPISGHATLYWYRQILGQGPELLVQFQDESVVDDSQLPKDRFSAERLKGVDSTLKIQPAELGDSAMYLCASSSHRAEAFFGQGTRLTVV.

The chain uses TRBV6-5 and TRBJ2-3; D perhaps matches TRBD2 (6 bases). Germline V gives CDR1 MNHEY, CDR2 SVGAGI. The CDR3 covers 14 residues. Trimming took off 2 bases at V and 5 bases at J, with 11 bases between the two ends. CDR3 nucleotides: TGTGCCAGCAGTTACGGTGGCGGGGAAGATACGCAGTATTTT. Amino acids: CASSYGGGEDTQYF.

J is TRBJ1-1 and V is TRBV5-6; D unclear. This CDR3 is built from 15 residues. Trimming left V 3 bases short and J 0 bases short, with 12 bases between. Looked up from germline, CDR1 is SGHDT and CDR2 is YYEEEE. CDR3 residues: CASSSTPQMNTEAFF. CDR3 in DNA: TGTGCCAGCAGCTCGACACCACAAATGAACACTGAAGCTTTCTTT.

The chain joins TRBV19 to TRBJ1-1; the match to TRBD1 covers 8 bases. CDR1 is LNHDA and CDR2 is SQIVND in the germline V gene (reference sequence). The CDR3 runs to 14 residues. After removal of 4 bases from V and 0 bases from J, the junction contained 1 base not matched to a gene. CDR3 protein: CASSRDRLNTEAFF. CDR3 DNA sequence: TGTGCCAGTAGTAGGGACAGGCTGAACACTGAAGCTTTCTTT.

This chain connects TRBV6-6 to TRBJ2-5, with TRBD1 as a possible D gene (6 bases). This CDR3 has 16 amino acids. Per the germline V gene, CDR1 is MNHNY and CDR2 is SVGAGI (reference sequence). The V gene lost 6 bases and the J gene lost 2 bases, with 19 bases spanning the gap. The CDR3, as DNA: TGTGCCAGCAGCCCAGGCGGTGGGGGCTGGCAAGAGACCCAGTACTTC. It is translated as CASSPGGGGWQETQYF.

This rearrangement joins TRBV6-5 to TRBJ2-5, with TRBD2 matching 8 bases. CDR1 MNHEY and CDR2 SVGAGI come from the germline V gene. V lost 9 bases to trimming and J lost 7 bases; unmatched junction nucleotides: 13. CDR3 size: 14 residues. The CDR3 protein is CASSGGEAAGTQYF. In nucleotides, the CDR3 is TGTGCCAGTTCGGGGGGGGAGGCTGCTGGGACCCAGTACTTC.

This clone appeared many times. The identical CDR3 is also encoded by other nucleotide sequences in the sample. The CDR3 nucleotides read TGTGCCAGCTCACCTCCGGGACAGGGCAATCAGCCCCAGCATTTT. Amino acid sequence: CASSPPGQGNQPQHF. This rearrangement joins TRBV18 to TRBJ1-5, with 8 bases identical to TRBD1. V lost 3 bases and J lost 2; bases outside the gene matches: 3. Per the germline V gene, CDR1 is KGHSH and CDR2 is LQKENI. CDR3 length equals 15 residues.

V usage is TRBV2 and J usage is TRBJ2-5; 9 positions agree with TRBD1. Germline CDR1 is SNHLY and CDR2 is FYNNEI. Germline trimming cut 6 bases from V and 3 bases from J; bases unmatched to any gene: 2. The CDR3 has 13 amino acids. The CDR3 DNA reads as TGTGCCAGCAGGAGACAGGGGGAAGAGACCCAGTACTTC. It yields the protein CASRRQGEETQYF.

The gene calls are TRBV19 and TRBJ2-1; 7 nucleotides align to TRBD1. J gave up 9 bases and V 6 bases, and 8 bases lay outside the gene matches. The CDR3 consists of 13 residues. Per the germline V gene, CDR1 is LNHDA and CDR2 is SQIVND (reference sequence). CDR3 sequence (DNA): TGTGCCAGTAGCGCCGGGACAGTGAGTGAGCAGTTCTTC. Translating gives CASSAGTVSEQFF.